This section outlines one TCR beta chain sequence together with its context. The sample is drawn from a study of tumor-infiltrating lymphocytes in oesophageal squamous cell carcinoma. The CDR3 covers 15 residues. CDR1 and CDR2 (germline): SGHTA, FQGNSA. MiXCR, run by TCRdb on the PCR reads, gives a single entry per CDR3 protein. The table has roughly 21,000 distinct CDR3 sequences, around 35% seen once. The sequence was collected from a male donor with esophageal squamous cell carcinoma. This rearrangement joins TRBV7-2 to TRBJ2-3; D call uncertain. The DNA end favors TRBJ2-2, so the J call may be wrong. Sequencing used esophageal tumor tissue. CDR3 region: CASSLGLWGTGELFF. CDR3 coding DNA: TGTGCCAGCAGCTTAGGATTATGGGGCACCGGGGAGCTGTTTTTT.